This T cell receptor beta chain was sequenced in a study of cytomegalovirus exposure and HLA in healthy donors. Trimming removed 4 bases from V and 8 bases from J, with 11 bases in between. The CDR3 is made up of 12 amino acids. Germline-derived CDR1 and CDR2 are SGHTA and FQGNSA. Study-wide points: Most of the TCR beta V segments (in an earlier analysis) were productive either about 90% or about 30% of the time.

In regard to this clone: Its antigen is unidentified.

Researchers ran the PCR with 60 Vbeta and 13 Jbeta primers. The table came from immunoSEQ multiplex PCR; TCRdb's copy has only in-frame clones and leaves some out. This table has some 160,000 clones, approximately 82% appearing once. The specimen was PBMCs. This sequence joins TRBV7-2 and TRBJ1-1; the D gene is possibly TRBD1 (6 bases). The source of this sequence is a male donor in good health and CMV-seronegative. The CDR3 sequence: CASSYSGTEAFF. In nucleotides, the CDR3 is TGTGCCAGCAGCTACTCCGGGACAGAAGCTTTCTTT.